This TCR beta chain was identified in a study of vaccination effects on CD4 cells after COVID-19 (dated by TCRdb to about 2022). Turning to the overall study: Across the study, the median time from the second dose to post-vaccine sampling was 72 days (range 14 to 241). The study compared SARS-CoV-2 spike-specific CD4+ TCR repertoires before and after mRNA vaccination in COVID-19 convalescent patients and infection-naive vaccine recipients. Altogether, around eleven COVID-19 convalescent patients and a handful of SARS-CoV-2-naive healthy vaccine recipients made up the full study. In the study, cultures from other donors were sequenced using the Oncomine TCR Beta short-read assay on an Illumina iSeq 100.

What the work shows at the level of the full study, not this receptor alone: In healthy vaccine recipients, vaccine-induced clones were almost all SARS-CoV-2 mono-reactive, with only 1 of 255 cross-reactive with common cold coronaviruses. The study was limited by a small number of convalescent patients and lacked early post-infection timepoints. At late post-vaccination timepoints, both infection-induced and vaccine-induced clones showed marked clonal contraction, consistent with waning T cell responses.

The CDR3, from cysteine to phenylalanine, totals 14 residues. Kept here is only the CDR3 DNA, which spans 42 bases and is read in frame from base 1. Looking up the germline V gene (reference sequence) yields CDR1 SEHNR and CDR2 FQNEAQ. The V end gives up 6 bases and the J end 5 bases, leaving 8 bases in the junction not matched to a gene. The ViraFEST assay stimulated PBMC with viral peptide pools and then used TCR sequencing to identify antigen-specific CD4+ T cell clonotypes by expansion. After more than nine days of culture, CD4+ T cells were isolated with the EasySep CD4+ T cell isolation kit. Participants received two doses of either the BNT162b2 or the mRNA-1273 mRNA SARS-CoV-2 vaccine. Negative nucleocapsid antibody results before and after vaccination confirmed that the healthy vaccine recipients had no prior SARS-CoV-2 infection. Each well held two million PBMC cultured in IMDM containing 5% human AB serum, roughly 9.6 IU/ml IL-2 and gentamicin, along with 10 ug/ml peptides. Half of the culture medium was replaced with fresh IL-2-containing medium on days 3 and 7. Unless noted otherwise, every peptide stimulation condition was cultured in triplicate wells. Using Ficoll-Paque Plus gradient centrifugation, PBMC were separated from whole blood and then either used fresh or cryopreserved at -140C. The overlapping peptide pools covered the spike proteins of SARS-CoV-2 as well as those of the common cold coronaviruses HCoV-NL63, HCoV-OC43 and HCoV-229E. The QIAamp micro DNA kit was used to extract genomic DNA from the cultured CD4+ T cells.

Receptors were amplified or captured by the immunoSEQ multiplex PCR assay. DNA from the cultured and isolated CD4+ T cells underwent TCR beta CDR3 sequencing. The study's own analysis went as follows. Non-productive TCR sequences were removed, reads were trimmed to the CDR3 region, and CDR3s of at least 7 amino acids were retained. The MANAFEST web app was used to identify antigen-specific clonotypes by comparing expansion in peptide wells with expansion in reference cultures. Positive clones required FDR<0.05 expansion versus reference and all other wells, odds ratio above 5, and frequency above 0.1% in two replicate wells. A clonotype was called cross-reactive if it was significantly expanded both in SARS-CoV-2 spike wells and in at least one common cold coronavirus spike condition. Levenshtein distance calculated with the stringdist R package was used to assess CDR3 similarity, and unrooted trees were constructed with ape in R 3.6.1. TCRdb provides this immuneACCESS table in a form limited to in-frame rearrangements. Some clones are lacking; in checked studies, under half of them reflect an unresolved V gene, and why the rest are absent is not known. D and trimming were read from the DNA, whereas the V and J calls and clone size are those reported in that table. The sample includes just under 60,000 clones, with under 80% observed a single time. The leading ten clones occupy 1.5% to 2% of the sample.

Note on this clone: Its antigen is unknown. The record has no base qualities; no much larger clone is one base away.

The sequenced sample was CD4+ T cells from PBMCs cultured with HCoV-OC43 spike peptides, obtained after COVID-19 vaccination. Read against the paper, the sample's cell subset or site label means: HCoV-OC43 spike overlapping peptide pool stimulation. The TCR originated in a human donor who received a COVID-19 vaccine. The sequence is built from TRBV7-9 and TRBJ2-5, and 8 bases in between align with TRBD2. The CDR3 sequence is CASRLAAEGETQYF. The nucleotide sequence is TGTGCCAGCAGACTAGCGGCGGAGGGGGAGACCCAGTACTTC.